Listed below are T cell receptor beta chains from one sample, sequenced in a study of cytomegalovirus exposure and HLA in healthy donors. Method: immunoSEQ multiplex PCR; TCRdb's copy keeps in-frame clones and lacks some. The data show some 170,000 clones, roughly two thirds seen once. Input material: PBMCs. These receptors all stem from a woman under 40 in good health and CMV-seronegative. CDR3s include the opening cysteine and the closing phenylalanine or tryptophan. Each record gives: V gene, J gene, CDR3 length, clone size, D gene, CDR3 protein, CDR3 DNA. The D gene is left open where the match is weak. Expanded clones get a size class; other rows say once, few or many, or leave the size out.

>TRBV7-8|TRBJ2-5|14|.|.
CASSLAGQQETQYF
TGTGCCAGCAGCCTGGCGGGGCAGCAAGAGACCCAGTACTTC
>TRBV28|TRBJ2-3|13|.|.
CASSFGGGDTQYF
TGTGCCAGCAGTTTTGGGGGAGGTGATACGCAGTATTTT
>TRBV5-1|TRBJ2-3|15|.|TRBD2
CASSPVGGGPDTQYF
TGCGCCAGCAGCCCTGTCGGGGGAGGGCCAGATACGCAGTATTTT
>TRBV6-1|TRBJ2-1|17|.|TRBD2
CASSALGTSGIYNEQFF
TGTGCCAGCAGTGCCCTGGGAACTAGCGGGATTTACAATGAGCAGTTCTTC
>TRBV7-8|TRBJ1-3|15|.|.
CASSSDQGRRNTIYF
TGTGCCAGCAGCTCCGACCAGGGGCGCCGGAACACCATATATTTT
>TRBV28|TRBJ2-1|14|once|.
CASRPARADNEQFF
TGTGCCAGCCGTCCCGCCCGTGCGGACAATGAGCAGTTCTTC
>TRBV2|TRBJ1-3|14|.|.
CASIDPGRGNTIYF
TGTGCCAGCATTGACCCAGGGCGAGGAAACACCATATATTTT
>TRBV7-9|TRBJ2-3|16|.|TRBD2
CASSPSLREGPHTQYF
TGTGCCAGCAGCCCCAGTTTACGGGAGGGCCCGCATACGCAGTATTTT
>TRBV2|TRBJ1-5|14|.|TRBD1
CASNGQGLGQPQHF
TGTGCCAGTAACGGACAGGGATTGGGTCAGCCCCAGCATTTT
>TRBV5-4|TRBJ2-1|15|once|TRBD2
CASSPRGRAADEQFF
TGTGCCAGCAGCCCCCGCGGGAGGGCCGCGGATGAGCAGTTCTTC
>TRBV30|TRBJ2-4|14|once|.
CAWDPRGGKNIQYF
TGTGCCTGGGACCCCCGAGGAGGCAAAAACATTCAGTACTTC
>TRBV7-3|TRBJ2-5|14|.|.
CASSLVPGGETQYF
TGTGCCAGCAGCTTAGTTCCTGGAGGGGAGACCCAGTACTTC
>TRBV28|TRBJ2-7|15|.|TRBD2
CASSAPQRGTYEQYF
TGTGCCAGCAGTGCGCCCCAGCGGGGGACCTACGAGCAGTACTTC
>TRBV5-1|TRBJ2-3|18|.|TRBD2
CASSLRLAGGPMTDTQYF
TGCGCCAGCAGCCTTAGACTAGCGGGAGGGCCGATGACAGATACGCAGTATTTT
>TRBV9|TRBJ1-3|14|.|.
CASSQTGTGNTIYF
TGTGCCAGCAGCCAAACAGGGACTGGAAACACCATATATTTT
>TRBV19|TRBJ1-4|15|.|TRBD1
CASRPPGQGNEKLFF
TGTGCCAGTAGACCCCCTGGACAGGGGAACGAAAAACTGTTTTTT
>TRBV11-2|TRBJ1-1|13|.|.
CASSLVQGTEAFF
TGTGCCAGCAGCTTAGTACAGGGTACTGAAGCTTTCTTT
>TRBV2|TRBJ2-2|14|.|TRBD1
CASSRTGLDGELFF
TGTGCCAGCAGTCGGACAGGGTTGGACGGGGAGCTGTTTTTT
>TRBV9|TRBJ2-1|17|.|TRBD2
CASSVGELAISYNEQFF
TGTGCCAGCAGCGTAGGGGAACTAGCGATCTCCTACAATGAGCAGTTCTTC
>TRBV7-9|TRBJ2-7|17|.|TRBD2
CASSPWRMAGGSYEQYF
TGTGCCAGCAGCCCCTGGCGAATGGCGGGGGGGAGCTACGAGCAGTACTTC
>TRBV4-1|TRBJ2-7|17|.|.
CASSQTGRQLNSYEQYF
TGCGCCAGCAGCCAGACTGGACGACAGTTAAACTCCTACGAGCAGTACTTC
>TRBV18|TRBJ2-2|18|.|.
CASSPGRQAYSRAGELFF
TGTGCCAGCTCACCTGGGAGGCAGGCATATTCTCGAGCCGGGGAGCTGTTTTTT
>TRBV2|TRBJ2-3|13|.|TRBD1
CASCQGAGDTQYF
TGTGCCAGCTGTCAGGGGGCTGGGGATACGCAGTATTTT
>TRBV4-3|TRBJ1-2|15|few|TRBD1
CASSQDQGAGYGYTF
TGCGCCAGCAGCCAAGATCAGGGGGCTGGGTATGGCTACACCTTC
>TRBV7-3|TRBJ2-2|14|.|.
CASSLTYFGGELFF
TGTGCCAGCAGCTTAACGTATTTCGGCGGGGAGCTGTTTTTT
>TRBV6-6|TRBJ1-3|14|few|.
CASSPSYTGNTIYF
TGTGCCAGCAGTCCTAGTTATACTGGAAACACCATATATTTT
>TRBV5-1|TRBJ2-2|16|.|TRBD2
CASSQLAGPNTGELFF
TGCGCCAGCAGCCAACTAGCGGGACCGAACACCGGGGAGCTGTTTTTT
>TRBV7-9|TRBJ1-1|14|.|.
CASSFSGGNTEAFF
TGTGCCAGCAGCTTCTCGGGAGGTAACACTGAAGCTTTCTTT
>TRBV27|TRBJ2-3|13|few|.
CASSSTGRYTQYF
TGTGCCAGCAGTTCGACAGGGAGGTATACGCAGTATTTT
>TRBV5-4|TRBJ2-1|13|.|.
CASSLPGAHEQFF
TGTGCCAGCAGCTTGCCTGGGGCTCATGAGCAGTTCTTC
>TRBV9|TRBJ1-1|17|.|.
CASSSRGGAAGGTEAFF
TGTGCCAGCAGCTCTAGGGGGGGTGCGGCCGGTGGGACTGAAGCTTTCTTT